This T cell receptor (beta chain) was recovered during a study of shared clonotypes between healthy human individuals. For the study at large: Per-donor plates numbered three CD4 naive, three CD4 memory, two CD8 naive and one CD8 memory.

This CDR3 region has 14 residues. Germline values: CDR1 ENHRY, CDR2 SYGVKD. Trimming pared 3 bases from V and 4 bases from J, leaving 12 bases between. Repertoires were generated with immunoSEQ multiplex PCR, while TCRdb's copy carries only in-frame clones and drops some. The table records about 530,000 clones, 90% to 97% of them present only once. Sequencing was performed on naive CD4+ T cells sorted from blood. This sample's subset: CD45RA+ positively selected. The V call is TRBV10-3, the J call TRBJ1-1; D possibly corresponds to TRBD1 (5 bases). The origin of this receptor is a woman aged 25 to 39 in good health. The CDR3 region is CAISDELQGTEAFF. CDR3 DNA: TGTGCCATCAGTGATGAACTCCAGGGCACTGAAGCTTTCTTT.